This TCR beta chain was recorded in a study of T-cell memory formation after mild COVID-19. Study-wide points: Chiefly within CM and EM were the contracting CD4+ clones; CD8+ ones were within EMRA.

Per the germline V gene, CDR1 is SGHTA and CDR2 is FQGTGA. The V segment lost 5 bases and the J segment 4 bases; nucleotides outside the gene matches: 5. This CDR3 region has 16 residues. About this clonotype itself: Its antigen is still unknown.

TCRdb reprocessed the 5' RACE reads via MiXCR and lists one record per CDR3 protein. This sample has 170,000 or so distinct CDR3 sequences, with about 28% found just once. The sample comprised PBMCs or a T cell subset sorted from them (not recorded which). This TCR derives from an adult woman who had mild COVID-19 (a few samples of this study predate the infection). Cell type and time point are not known. V and J are TRBV7-3 and TRBJ2-3, with 14 bases fitting TRBD2. The CDR3 DNA reads TGTGCCAGCAGCCGCGGACTAGCGGGGGGTCCAGATACGCAGTATTTT. This sequence encodes CASSRGLAGGPDTQYF. Based on the CDR3 plus reference TRBV7-3 and TRBJ2-3, the full variable domain is GAGVSQTPSNKVTEKGKYVELRCDPISGHTALYWYRQSLGQGPEFLIYFQGTGAADDSGLPNDRFFAVRPEGSVSTLKIQRTERGDSAVYLCASSRGLAGGPDTQYFGPGTRLTVL.